The 23 T cell receptor beta chains below were found in one sample sequenced in a study of blood T cell repertoires in COVID-19 (dated by TCRdb to between 2020 and 2021). The library was obtained by the immunoSEQ multiplex PCR assay. Held by TCRdb, this immuneACCESS table contains in-frame sequences only and omits some clones. Under half of the omission traces to an unresolved V gene where checked; the cause of the rest is unknown. The sample yields some 39,000 clones; 75% to 90% were counted once. The top ten hold about 4.6% of the sample. The sample comprised peripheral blood. The receptors originated from a man between 60 and 70 years old with acute or convalescent COVID-19.

This sequence joins TRBV7-9 and TRBJ2-1; TRBD2 matches at 11 bases. The CDR3 consists of 18 residues. Germline values: CDR1 SEHNR, CDR2 FQNEAQ (reference sequence). The trim removed 1 base at V and 8 bases at J, leaving 13 bases unmatched. The CDR3 DNA reads TGTGCCAGCAGCTTAGAAGTGAGTAGCGGGAGGGCCGGGGATGAGCAGTTCTTC. Its protein product is CASSLEVSSGRAGDEQFF. Full variable domain (rest looked up from reference TRBV7-9 and TRBJ2-1): DTGVSQNPRHKITKRGQNVTFRCDPISEHNRLYWYRQTLGQGPEFLTYFQNEAQLEKSRLLSDRFSAERPKGSFSTLEIQRTEQGDSAMYLCASSLEVSSGRAGDEQFFGPGTRLTVL.

The chain employs TRBV2 and TRBJ1-2; D is undetermined. The CDR3 contains 12 residues. Germline V lookup: CDR1 SNHLY, CDR2 FYNNEI. Deletions cut 6 bases from V and 7 bases from J, with 12 bases between. The DNA of the CDR3 is TGTGCCAGCAGGAGCCAGGCAACTGGCTACACCTTC. Its translation is CASRSQATGYTF.

The chain is built from TRBV6-1 and TRBJ1-6; TRBD1 matches 9 bases. From germline, CDR1 is MNHNS and CDR2 SASEGT. This CDR3 region has 17 residues. J gave up 10 bases and V 3 bases, and 13 bases lay outside the gene matches. This CDR3 reads CASSDMGTGFFWSPLHF. DNA for the CDR3: TGTGCCAGCAGTGATATGGGGACAGGGTTCTTCTGGTCACCCCTCCACTTT.

The gene calls are TRBV19 and TRBJ2-7, with 7 bases identical to TRBD2. Looked up from germline, CDR1 is LNHDA and CDR2 is SQIVND (reference sequence). This CDR3 comprises 13 residues. V trimming: 8 bases; J trimming: 4 bases; junction bases outside the gene matches: 8. The DNA of the CDR3 is TGTGCCAGTCGTGCAGCGGGGACTTACGAGCAGTACTTC. This gives the protein CASRAAGTYEQYF.

V usage is TRBV5-1 and J usage is TRBJ2-5; D might be TRBD2 (7 bases). CDR1 is SGHRS and CDR2 is YFSETQ in the germline V gene. This CDR3 region has 15 residues. The ends were cut back, 5 bases at V and 3 bases at J, with 17 bases in the middle. The CDR3 is CASRGGGLEKETQYF. The DNA for the CDR3 is TGCGCCAGCAGGGGAGGGGGACTGGAGAAAGAGACCCAGTACTTC. Combining the CDR3 with reference TRBV5-1 and TRBJ2-5 gives the whole variable domain KAGVTQTPRYLIKTRGQQVTLSCSPISGHRSVSWYQQTPGQGLQFLFEYFSETQRNKGNFPGRFSGRQFSNSRSEMNVSTLELGDSALYLCASRGGGLEKETQYFGPGTRLLVL.

This chain joins TRBV5-1 and TRBJ1-2, with D possibly matching TRBD1 (6 bases). Germline-derived CDR1 and CDR2 are SGHRS and YFSETQ. Trimming pared 0 bases from V and 8 bases from J, leaving 11 bases between. The CDR3 sequence is 13 residues long. The CDR3 loop reads CASSLEGVDGYTF. The DNA for the CDR3 is TGCGCCAGCAGCTTGGAGGGGGTCGACGGCTACACCTTC.

The chain recombines TRBV18 with TRBJ2-7; D remains unclear. V shed 2 bases and J shed 0 bases, with 11 bases lying between them. Germline loops: CDR1 KGHSH, CDR2 LQKENI. The CDR3 is 15 residues long. The CDR3 DNA reads TGTGCCAGCTCACCATTGCCATCAGGCTCCTACGAGCAGTACTTC. As protein: CASSPLPSGSYEQYF.

V gene TRBV27 combines with J gene TRBJ1-5; TRBD1 aligns across 8 bases. This CDR3 contains 14 residues. The germline gives CDR1 MNHEY, CDR2 SMNVEV (reference sequence). The trim removed 6 bases at V and 5 bases at J, leaving 6 bases unmatched. The DNA of the CDR3 is TGTGCCAGCAGCCACAGGGGGAGGTATCAGCCCCAGCATTTT. Protein: CASSHRGRYQPQHF.

The chain links TRBV9 to TRBJ2-7; 7 nucleotides line up with TRBD2. The CDR3 is made up of 12 amino acids. Germline lookup yields CDR1 SGDLS and CDR2 YYNGEE. This CDR3 reads CAERGVPYEQYF. In nucleotides, the CDR3 is TGTGCTGAACGGGGGGTACCCTACGAGCAGTACTTC.

J is TRBJ1-6 and V is TRBV3-1 (or the pseudogene TRBV3-2); 9 bases line up with TRBD1. The J segment lost 7 bases and the V segment lost 2 bases, leaving 12 bases of the junction unmatched. Germline V CDR1 and CDR2: LGHDT, YNNKEL (reference sequence). This CDR3 contains 18 residues. CDR3 DNA sequence: TGTGCCAGCAGCCAAAGATCGGGGACAGGGATTTTGAATTCACCCCTCCACTTT. It specifies CASSQRSGTGILNSPLHF.

The CDR3 sequence: CAWAPSTGATF. In DNA form, the CDR3 reads TGTGCCTGGGCTCCTTCGACAGGGGCCACCTTC. The genes are TRBV30 and TRBJ1-2; 8 bases fit TRBD1. Germline V gene sequence: CDR1 GTSNPN, CDR2 SVGIG (reference sequence). The CDR3 is 11 amino acids. V dropped 5 bases and J dropped 13; count of bases not matched to a gene: 9.

The chain uses TRBV10-3 and TRBJ1-5, with D possibly being TRBD1 (6 bases). Germline lookup yields CDR1 ENHRY and CDR2 SYGVKD. V lost 11 bases, J lost 4 bases, and 15 bases lay in between. The CDR3 has 13 residues. CDR3 residues: CAARGGENQPQHF. DNA for the CDR3: TGTGCCGCCCGAGGGGGAGAGAATCAGCCCCAGCATTTT.

The V and J genes are TRBV11-3 and TRBJ2-6; TRBD1 is a possible D gene (6 bases). V dropped 5 bases and J dropped 2 bases, with 19 bases sitting between them. The CDR3 sequence is 18 residues long. Germline values: CDR1 SGHNT, CDR2 YENEEA. In DNA form, the CDR3 reads TGTGCCAGCAGCCCCGGGGAACAGGGTCCGACTGGGGCCAACGTCCTGACTTTC. This codes for CASSPGEQGPTGANVLTF. Together with reference TRBV11-3 and TRBJ2-6, the CDR3 gives the full variable domain: EAGVVQSPRYKIIEKKQPVAFWCNPISGHNTLYWYLQNLGQGPELLIRYENEEAVDDSQLPKDRFSAERLKGVDSTLKIQPAELGDSAVYLCASSPGEQGPTGANVLTFGAGSRLTVL.

The rearrangement joins TRBV7-9 to TRBJ2-5; 7 bases agree with TRBD2. Germline V CDR1 and CDR2: SEHNR, FQNEAQ (reference sequence). Unmatched junction bases numbered 11, after V lost 3 bases and J lost 7 bases. The CDR3 has 15 amino acids. CDR3 loop: CASSFVVGGPGTQYF. The CDR3 coding sequence is TGTGCCAGCAGCTTCGTTGTGGGAGGGCCCGGGACCCAGTACTTC. The variable domain in full, completed from reference TRBV7-9 and TRBJ2-5, reads DTGVSQNPRHKITKRGQNVTFRCDPISEHNRLYWYRQTLGQGPEFLTYFQNEAQLEKSRLLSDRFSAERPKGSFSTLEIQRTEQGDSAMYLCASSFVVGGPGTQYFGPGTRLLVL.

This rearrangement joins TRBV5-6 to TRBJ1-3; the D gene is possibly TRBD1 (6 bases). Trimming pared 4 bases from V and 8 bases from J, leaving 16 bases between. This CDR3 spans 14 amino acids. Per germline, CDR1 SGHDT and CDR2 YYEEEE. CDR3 amino acids: CASSVRWGPYTIYF. The CDR3 DNA is TGTGCCAGCAGCGTGCGTTGGGGGCCGTACACCATATATTTT.

CDR3 protein: CASSVGLSGYEQYF. The CDR3 DNA is TGTGCCAGCAGCGTAGGGCTGTCAGGCTACGAGCAGTACTTC. V and J are TRBV9 and TRBJ2-7, with D uncertain. The CDR3 extends over 14 amino acids. V was clipped by 0 bases and J by 3 bases, with 10 bases between them. Per the germline V gene, CDR1 is SGDLS and CDR2 is YYNGEE.

The V call is TRBV4-3, the J call TRBJ2-7; D possibly corresponds to TRBD1 (5 bases). CDR3 length: 14 residues. Germline V gene data show CDR1 as LGHNA and CDR2 as YSLEER. Trimming stripped 4 bases from V and 6 bases from J, with 16 bases between. DNA of the CDR3: TGCGCCAGCAGCCCAAGGGCCTTGGGGCGCGAGCAGTACTTC. This encodes CASSPRALGREQYF.

This chain links TRBV5-1 with TRBJ2-1; the match to TRBD2 covers 7 bases. This CDR3 is 15 amino acids long. J lost 2 bases, V lost 0 bases, and 2 bases had no gene match. CDR1 SGHRS and CDR2 YFSETQ come from the germline V gene. The CDR3, as DNA: TGCGCCAGCAGCTTGGTCGGGACTACCTACAATGAGCAGTTCTTC. It codes for CASSLVGTTYNEQFF.

The V and J genes are TRBV12-5 and TRBJ2-5, with a weak D call TRBD1 (5 bases). Germline CDR1 and CDR2: LGHNT and FRNRAP. The CDR3 covers 13 residues. Trimming shortened V by 3 bases and J by 9 bases, and 14 bases separated the two germline ends. The CDR3 bases are TGTGCTAGTGGTTTTGGTAGGGAAGGGGCCCAGTACTTC. Its protein product is CASGFGREGAQYF.

The chain uses TRBV6-2 or TRBV6-3 and TRBJ2-7; TRBD1 is a possible D gene (7 bases). The CDR3 spans 14 residues. V was cut by 5 bases and J by 4 bases, with 15 bases left in between. Germline CDR1 is MNHEY and CDR2 is SVGEGT. CDR3 DNA sequence: TGTGCCAGCAGTCCCTTCGCGGGACAGTACGAGCAGTACTTC. Translation: CASSPFAGQYEQYF.

This clone was seen just once. J is TRBJ1-1 and V is TRBV7-9, with D hard to call. CDR3 length: 12 amino acids. V gave up 5 bases and J gave up 6 bases, with 10 bases separating them. The germline V gene encodes CDR1 SEHNR and CDR2 FQNEAQ (reference sequence). Here the CDR3 DNA reads TGTGCCAGCAGCCCGCGGACTGCTGAAGCTTTCTTT. Its protein product is CASSPRTAEAFF.

The gene calls are TRBV5-8 and TRBJ2-1; 10 bases are shared with TRBD2. The CDR3 consists of 18 residues. The junction had 10 bases not matched to a gene; V was cut back by 4 bases and J by 0 bases. Germline CDR1 reads SGHTS; CDR2 reads YDEGEE. CDR3 in amino acids: CASSPLAGGPSSYNEQFF. The CDR3 DNA reads as TGTGCCAGCAGCCCCTTAGCGGGGGGCCCGAGCTCCTACAATGAGCAGTTCTTC.

The V call is TRBV28, the J call TRBJ2-7; TRBD2 aligns across 8 bases. With 5 bases clipped from V and 3 bases from J, the junction kept 9 bases outside the gene matches. The germline V gene has CDR1 MDHEN and CDR2 SYDVKM. The CDR3 covers 15 residues. The chain's CDR3 is CASSRAGGTDYEQYF. DNA for the CDR3: TGTGCCAGCAGTCGCGCGGGGGGAACCGACTACGAGCAGTACTTC.